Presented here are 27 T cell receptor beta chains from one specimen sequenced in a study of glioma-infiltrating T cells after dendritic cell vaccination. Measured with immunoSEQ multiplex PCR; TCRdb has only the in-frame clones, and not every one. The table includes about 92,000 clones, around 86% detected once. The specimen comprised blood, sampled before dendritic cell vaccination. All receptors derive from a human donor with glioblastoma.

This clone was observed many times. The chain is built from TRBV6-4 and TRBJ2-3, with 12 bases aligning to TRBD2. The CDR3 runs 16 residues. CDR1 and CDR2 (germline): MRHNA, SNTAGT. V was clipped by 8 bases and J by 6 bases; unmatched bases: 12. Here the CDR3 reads CASGPLAGGPRDTQYF. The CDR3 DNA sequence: TGTGCCAGCGGACCGCTAGCGGGGGGGCCTCGGGATACGCAGTATTTT.

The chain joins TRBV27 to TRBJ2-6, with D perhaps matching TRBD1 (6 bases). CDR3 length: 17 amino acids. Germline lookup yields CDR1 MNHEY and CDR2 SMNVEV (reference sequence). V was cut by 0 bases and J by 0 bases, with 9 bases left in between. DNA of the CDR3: TGTGCCAGCAGTTTATCGACAGGACGCTCTGGGGCCAACGTCCTGACTTTC. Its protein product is CASSLSTGRSGANVLTF.

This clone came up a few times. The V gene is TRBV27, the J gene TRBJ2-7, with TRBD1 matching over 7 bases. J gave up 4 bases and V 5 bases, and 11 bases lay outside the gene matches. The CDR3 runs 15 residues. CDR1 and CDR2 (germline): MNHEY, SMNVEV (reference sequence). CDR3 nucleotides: TGTGCCAGCAGTACGAGCAGGGGGTCGGCGTACGAGCAGTACTTC. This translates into CASSTSRGSAYEQYF.

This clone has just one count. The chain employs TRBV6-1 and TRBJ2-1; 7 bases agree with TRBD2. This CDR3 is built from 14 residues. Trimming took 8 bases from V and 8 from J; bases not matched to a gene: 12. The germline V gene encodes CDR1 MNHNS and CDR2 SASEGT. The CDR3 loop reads CASGAGTNRDEQFF. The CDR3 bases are TGTGCCAGCGGCGCCGGGACTAACCGAGATGAGCAGTTCTTC.

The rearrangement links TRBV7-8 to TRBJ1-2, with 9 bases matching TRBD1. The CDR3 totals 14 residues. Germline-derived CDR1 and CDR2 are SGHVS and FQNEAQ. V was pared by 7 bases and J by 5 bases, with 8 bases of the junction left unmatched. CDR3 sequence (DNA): TGTGCCAGCACCAGGGACAGGGCCCCTTATGGCTACACCTTC. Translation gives CASTRDRAPYGYTF.

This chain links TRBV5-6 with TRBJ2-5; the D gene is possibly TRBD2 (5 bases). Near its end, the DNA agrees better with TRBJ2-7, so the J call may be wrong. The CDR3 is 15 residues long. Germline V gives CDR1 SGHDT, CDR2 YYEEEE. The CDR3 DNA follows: TGTGCCAGCAGCTTGGGTATTAGCGAGTCCTACGAGCAGTACTTC. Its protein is CASSLGISESYEQYF.

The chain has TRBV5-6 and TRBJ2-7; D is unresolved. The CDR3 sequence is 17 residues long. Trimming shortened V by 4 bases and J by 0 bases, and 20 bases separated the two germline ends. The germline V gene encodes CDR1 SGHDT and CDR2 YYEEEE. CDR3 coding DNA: TGTGCCAGCAGCCCCAACCCGGGTCTAGGAAGCTCCTACGAGCAGTACTTC. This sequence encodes CASSPNPGLGSSYEQYF.

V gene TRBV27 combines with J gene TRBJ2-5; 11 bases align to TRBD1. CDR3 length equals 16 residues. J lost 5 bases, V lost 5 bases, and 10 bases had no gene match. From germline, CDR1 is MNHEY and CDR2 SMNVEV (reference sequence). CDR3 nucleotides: TGTGCCAGCAGTGACGGGACAGGGGGAAGTCGGGAGACCCAGTACTTC. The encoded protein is CASSDGTGGSRETQYF.

CDR3 in amino acids: CASSYRGGDSYNEQFF. The CDR3 coding sequence is TGTGCCAGCAGCTACCGGGGGGGGGATTCCTACAATGAGCAGTTCTTC. The chain combines TRBV11-3 with TRBJ2-1; TRBD2 aligns across 8 bases. CDR1 and CDR2 from the germline V gene are SGHNT and YENEEA. Trimming cost V 4 bases and J 1 base; bases outside gene matches: 6. CDR3 size: 16 residues.

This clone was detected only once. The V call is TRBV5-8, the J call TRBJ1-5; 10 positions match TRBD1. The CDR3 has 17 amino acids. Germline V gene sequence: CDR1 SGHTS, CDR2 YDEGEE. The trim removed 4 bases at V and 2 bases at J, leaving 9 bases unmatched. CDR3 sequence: CASSEGQGIAGNQPQHF. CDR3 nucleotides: TGTGCCAGCAGCGAGGGACAGGGGATTGCAGGCAATCAGCCCCAGCATTTT.

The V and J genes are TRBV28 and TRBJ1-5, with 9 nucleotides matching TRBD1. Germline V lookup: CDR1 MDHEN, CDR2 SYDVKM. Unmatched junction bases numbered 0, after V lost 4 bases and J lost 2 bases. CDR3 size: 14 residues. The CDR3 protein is CASSWTGGNQPQHF. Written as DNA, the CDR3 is TGTGCCAGCAGTTGGACAGGGGGCAATCAGCCCCAGCATTTT.

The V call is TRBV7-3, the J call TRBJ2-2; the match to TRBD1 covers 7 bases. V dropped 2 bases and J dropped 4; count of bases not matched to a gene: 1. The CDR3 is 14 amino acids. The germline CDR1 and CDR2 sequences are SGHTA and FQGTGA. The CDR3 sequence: CASSLGTVTGELFF. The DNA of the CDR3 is TGTGCCAGCAGCTTAGGGACAGTCACCGGGGAGCTGTTTTTT.

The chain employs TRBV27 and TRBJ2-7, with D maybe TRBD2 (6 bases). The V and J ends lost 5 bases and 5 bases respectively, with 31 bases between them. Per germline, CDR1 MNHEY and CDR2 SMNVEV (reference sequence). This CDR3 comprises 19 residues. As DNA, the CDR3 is TGTGCCAGCAGTCCCGCAGGCTCGGGACTGTCGGGCTCTCGGCACGAGCAGTACTTC. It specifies CASSPAGSGLSGSRHEQYF.

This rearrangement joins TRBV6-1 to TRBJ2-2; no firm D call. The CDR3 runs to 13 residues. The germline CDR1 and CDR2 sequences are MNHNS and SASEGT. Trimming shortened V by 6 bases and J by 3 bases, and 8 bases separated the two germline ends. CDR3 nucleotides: TGTGCCAGCAGGGCAGGTTACACCGGGGAGCTGTTTTTT. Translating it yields CASRAGYTGELFF.

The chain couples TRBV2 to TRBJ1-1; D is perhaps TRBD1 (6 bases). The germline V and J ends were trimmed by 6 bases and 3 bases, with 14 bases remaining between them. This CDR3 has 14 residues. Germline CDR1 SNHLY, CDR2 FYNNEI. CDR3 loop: CASRYRVSDTEAFF. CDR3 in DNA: TGTGCCAGCAGGTACAGGGTTTCGGACACTGAAGCTTTCTTT.

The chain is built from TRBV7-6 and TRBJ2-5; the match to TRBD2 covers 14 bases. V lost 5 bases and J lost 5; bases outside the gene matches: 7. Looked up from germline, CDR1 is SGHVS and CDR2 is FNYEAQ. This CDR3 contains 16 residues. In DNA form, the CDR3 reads TGTGCCAGCAGCCGACTAGCGGGGGGGCAGGGGGAGACCCAGTACTTC. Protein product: CASSRLAGGQGETQYF.

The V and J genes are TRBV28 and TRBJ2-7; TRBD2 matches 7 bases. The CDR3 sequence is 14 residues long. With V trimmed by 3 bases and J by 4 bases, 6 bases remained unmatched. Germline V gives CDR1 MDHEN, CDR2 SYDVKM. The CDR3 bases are TGTGCCAGCAGTTTGACTAGCCCATGGTACGAGCAGTACTTC. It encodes CASSLTSPWYEQYF.

The CDR3 sequence: CAGRGGAGTGELFF. The CDR3 DNA sequence: TGTGCCGGCCGAGGGGGCGCGGGCACCGGGGAGCTGTTTTTT. The rearrangement links TRBV19 to TRBJ2-2, with 7 nucleotides matching TRBD1. The CDR3 is 14 residues long. Germline CDR1 is LNHDA and CDR2 is SQIVND (reference sequence). The trim removed 11 bases at V and 4 bases at J, leaving 10 bases unmatched.

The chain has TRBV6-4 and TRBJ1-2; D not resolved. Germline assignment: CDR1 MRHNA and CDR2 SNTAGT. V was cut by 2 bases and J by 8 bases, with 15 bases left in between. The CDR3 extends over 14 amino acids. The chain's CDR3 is CASSDHPGIGGYTF. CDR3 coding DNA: TGTGCCAGCAGTGACCACCCCGGGATCGGGGGCTACACCTTC.

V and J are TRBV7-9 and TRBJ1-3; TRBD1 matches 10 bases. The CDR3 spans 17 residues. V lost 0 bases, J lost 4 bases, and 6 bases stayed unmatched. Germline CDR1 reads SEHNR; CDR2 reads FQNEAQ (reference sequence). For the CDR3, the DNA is TGTGCCAGCAGCTTAGCTGAGGGACAGGGGCTCGGAAACACCATATATTTT. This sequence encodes CASSLAEGQGLGNTIYF. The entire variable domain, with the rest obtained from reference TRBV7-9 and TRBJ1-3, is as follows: DTGVSQNPRHKITKRGQNVTFRCDPISEHNRLYWYRQTLGQGPEFLTYFQNEAQLEKSRLLSDRFSAERPKGSFSTLEIQRTEQGDSAMYLCASSLAEGQGLGNTIYFGEGSWLTVV.

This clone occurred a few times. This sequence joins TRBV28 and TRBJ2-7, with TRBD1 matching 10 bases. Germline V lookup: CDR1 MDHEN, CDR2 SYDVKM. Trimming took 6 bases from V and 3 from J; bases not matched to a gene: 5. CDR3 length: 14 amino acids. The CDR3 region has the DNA TGTGCCAGCAGGCCGGACAGGGGGGTCTACGAGCAGTACTTC. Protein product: CASRPDRGVYEQYF.

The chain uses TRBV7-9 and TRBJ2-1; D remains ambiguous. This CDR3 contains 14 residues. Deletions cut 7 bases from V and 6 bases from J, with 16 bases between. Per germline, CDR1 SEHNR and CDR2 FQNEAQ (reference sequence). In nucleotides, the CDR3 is TGTGCCAGCACCATAAGCCTGGTCCCCAATGAGCAGTTCTTC. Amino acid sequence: CASTISLVPNEQFF.

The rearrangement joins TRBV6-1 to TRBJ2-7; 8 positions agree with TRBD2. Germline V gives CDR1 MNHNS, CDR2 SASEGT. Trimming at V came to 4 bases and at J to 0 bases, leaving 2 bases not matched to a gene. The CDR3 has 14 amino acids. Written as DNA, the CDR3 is TGTGCCAGCAGTGCGACTAGCGCCTCCTACGAGCAGTACTTC. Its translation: CASSATSASYEQYF.

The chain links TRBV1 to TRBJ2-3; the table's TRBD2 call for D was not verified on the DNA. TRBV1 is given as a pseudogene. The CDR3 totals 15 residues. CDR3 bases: TGCACCAGCAGCCAAGATGGCGGAAGCACAGATACGCAGTATTTT. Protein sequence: CTSSQDGGSTDTQYF.

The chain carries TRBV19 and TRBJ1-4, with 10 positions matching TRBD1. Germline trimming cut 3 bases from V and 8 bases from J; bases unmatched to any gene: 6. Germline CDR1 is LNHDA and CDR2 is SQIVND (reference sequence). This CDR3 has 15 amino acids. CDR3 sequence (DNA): TGTGCCAGTAGTATTGGGACAGGGGTTACCGAAAAACTGTTTTTT. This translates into CASSIGTGVTEKLFF. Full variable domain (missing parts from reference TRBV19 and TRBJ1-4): DGGITQSPKYLFRKEGQNVTLSCEQNLNHDAMYWYRQDPGQGLRLIYYSQIVNDFQKGDIAEGYSVSREKKESFPLTVTSAQKNPTAFYLCASSIGTGVTEKLFFGSGTQLSVL.

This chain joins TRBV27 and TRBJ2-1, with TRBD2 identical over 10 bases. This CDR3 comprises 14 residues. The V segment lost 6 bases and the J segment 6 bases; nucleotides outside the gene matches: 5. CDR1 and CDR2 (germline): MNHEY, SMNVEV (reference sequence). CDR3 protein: CASSGLADTNEQFF. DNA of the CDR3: TGTGCCAGCAGCGGACTAGCGGACACCAATGAGCAGTTCTTC.

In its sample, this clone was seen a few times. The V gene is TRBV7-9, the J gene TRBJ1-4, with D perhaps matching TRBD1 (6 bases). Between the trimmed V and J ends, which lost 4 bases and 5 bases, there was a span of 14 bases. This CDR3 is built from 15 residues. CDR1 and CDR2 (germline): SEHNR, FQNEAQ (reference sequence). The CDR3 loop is CASSSGQNDNEKLFF. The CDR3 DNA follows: TGTGCCAGCAGCTCCGGACAGAATGACAATGAAAAACTGTTTTTT.